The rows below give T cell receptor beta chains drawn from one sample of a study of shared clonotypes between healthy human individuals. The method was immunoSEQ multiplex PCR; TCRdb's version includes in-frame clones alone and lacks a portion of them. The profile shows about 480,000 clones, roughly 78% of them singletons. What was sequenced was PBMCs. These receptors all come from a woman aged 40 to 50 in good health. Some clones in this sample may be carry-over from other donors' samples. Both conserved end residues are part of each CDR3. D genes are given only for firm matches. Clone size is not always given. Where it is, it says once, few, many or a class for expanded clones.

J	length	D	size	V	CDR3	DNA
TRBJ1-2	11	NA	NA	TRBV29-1	CSVAGNYGYTF	TGCAGCGTGGCAGGGAACTATGGCTACACCTTC
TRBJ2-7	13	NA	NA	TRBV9	CASSSPAPYEQYF	TGTGCCAGCAGCTCCCCCGCACCCTACGAGCAGTACTTC
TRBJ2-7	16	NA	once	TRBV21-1	CASSKLKGQGLYEQYF	TGTGCCAGCAGCAAACTAAAGGGACAGGGGTTGTACGAGCAGTACTTC
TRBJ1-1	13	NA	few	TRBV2	CASSPQGMSGAFF	TGTGCCAGCAGTCCGCAGGGGATGTCTGGAGCTTTCTTT
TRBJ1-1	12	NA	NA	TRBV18	CAGGPRNAEAFF	TGTGCCGGGGGCCCCAGGAACGCTGAAGCTTTCTTT
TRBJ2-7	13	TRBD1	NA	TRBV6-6	CATCPGTGREQYF	TGTGCCACCTGTCCCGGGACAGGGCGCGAGCAGTACTTC
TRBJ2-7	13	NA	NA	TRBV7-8	CASSSRDNYEQYF	TGTGCCAGCAGCTCCCGTGACAACTACGAGCAGTACTTC
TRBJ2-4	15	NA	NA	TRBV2	CASSELVGSGNIQYF	TGTGCCAGCAGTGAACTGGTAGGGAGTGGGAACATTCAGTACTTC
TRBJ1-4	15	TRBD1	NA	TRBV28	CASSPTGETNEKLFF	TGTGCCAGCAGTCCTACAGGGGAGACTAATGAAAAACTGTTTTTT
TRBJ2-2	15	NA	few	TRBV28	CASSSLGGNTGELFF	TGTGCCAGCAGTTCCCTCGGGGGGAACACCGGGGAGCTGTTTTTT
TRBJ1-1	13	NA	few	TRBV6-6	CASSYPENTEAFF	TGTGCCAGCAGTTACCCAGAGAACACTGAAGCTTTCTTT
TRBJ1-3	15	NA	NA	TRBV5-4	CASSLDRVPGNTIYF	TGTGCCAGCAGCTTGGATAGGGTTCCTGGAAACACCATATATTTT
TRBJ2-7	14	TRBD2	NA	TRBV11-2	CASSLGRGSYEQYF	TGTGCCAGCAGCCTCGGGAGGGGCTCCTACGAGCAGTACTTC
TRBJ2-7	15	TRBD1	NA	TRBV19	CASTPSWDRDYEQYF	TGTGCCAGTACCCCGTCCTGGGACAGGGACTACGAGCAGTACTTC
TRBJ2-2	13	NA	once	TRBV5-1	CASRFRETGELFF	TGCGCCAGCAGATTTAGGGAAACCGGGGAGCTGTTTTTT
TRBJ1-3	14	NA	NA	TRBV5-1	CASSLVGLGNTIYF	TGCGCCAGCAGCTTGGTCGGGCTCGGAAACACCATATATTTT
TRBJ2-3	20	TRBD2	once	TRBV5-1	CASSSRGTSGVGASTDTQYF	TGCGCCAGCAGCTCTCGGGGGACTAGCGGAGTGGGAGCTAGCACAGATACGCAGTATTTT
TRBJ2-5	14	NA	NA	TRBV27	CASSPTRVGETQYF	TGTGCCAGCAGTCCAACTAGAGTGGGGGAGACCCAGTACTTC
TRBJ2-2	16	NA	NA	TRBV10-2	CASSPDRRLNTGELFF	TGCGCCAGCAGTCCCGACCGCCGATTGAACACCGGGGAGCTGTTTTTT
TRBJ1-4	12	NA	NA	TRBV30	CALGGSNEKLFF	TGTGCCCTTGGGGGTTCTAATGAAAAACTGTTTTTT
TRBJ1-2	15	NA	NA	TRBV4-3	CASSQDWGVNYGYTF	TGCGCCAGCAGCCAAGATTGGGGAGTTAACTATGGCTACACCTTC
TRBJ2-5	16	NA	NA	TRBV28	CASSPGGPGAQETQYF	TGTGCCAGCAGTCCCGGGGGGCCCGGGGCCCAAGAGACCCAGTACTTC
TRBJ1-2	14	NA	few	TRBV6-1	CASSERESVYGYTF	TGTGCCAGCAGTGAAAGGGAGTCCGTTTATGGCTACACCTTC
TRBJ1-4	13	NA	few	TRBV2	CASSPENSEKLFF	TGTGCCAGCAGTCCAGAGAACTCTGAAAAACTGTTTTTT
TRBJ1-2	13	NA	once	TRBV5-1	CASRVGDNYGYTF	TGCGCCAGCAGGGTCGGCGATAACTATGGCTACACCTTC
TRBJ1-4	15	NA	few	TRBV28	CASSFLRRINEKLFF	TGTGCCAGCAGTTTCTTGAGGAGGATTAATGAAAAACTGTTTTTT
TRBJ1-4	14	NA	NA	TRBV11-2	CASSSGRNNEKLFF	TGTGCCAGCAGCTCAGGACGGAATAATGAAAAACTGTTTTTT
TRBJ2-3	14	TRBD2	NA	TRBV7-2	CASILAGGWDTQYF	TGTGCCAGCATCCTAGCGGGAGGTTGGGATACGCAGTATTTT
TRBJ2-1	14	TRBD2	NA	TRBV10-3	CAIRSGSTYNEQFF	TGTGCCATCCGAAGCGGGAGCACTTACAATGAGCAGTTCTTC
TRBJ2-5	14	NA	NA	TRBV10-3	CAISPVGDRETQYF	TGTGCCATCAGTCCGGTGGGGGATAGAGAGACCCAGTACTTC
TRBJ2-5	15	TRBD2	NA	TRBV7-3	CASSPRASGRETQYF	TGTGCCAGCAGTCCCCGGGCTAGCGGGAGGGAGACCCAGTACTTC
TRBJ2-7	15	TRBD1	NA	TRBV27	CASSLSGRGLGEQYF	TGTGCCAGCAGTTTATCGGGCAGGGGGCTTGGAGAGCAGTACTTC
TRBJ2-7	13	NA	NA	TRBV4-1	CASSQGIGAEQYF	TGCGCCAGCAGCCAAGGGATCGGGGCCGAGCAGTACTTC
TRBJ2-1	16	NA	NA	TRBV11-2	CASRRMDGSSYNEQFF	TGTGCCAGCAGGAGAATGGACGGGAGCTCCTACAATGAGCAGTTCTTC
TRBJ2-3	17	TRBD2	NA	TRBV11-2	CASSLKALAGGIDTQYF	TGTGCCAGCAGCTTAAAGGCCCTAGCGGGAGGAATAGATACGCAGTATTTT
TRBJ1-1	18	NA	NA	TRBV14	CASSQVGGGFGWNTEAFF	TGTGCCAGCAGCCAAGTTGGCGGGGGATTCGGTTGGAACACTGAAGCTTTCTTT
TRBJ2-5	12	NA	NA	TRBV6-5	CASSFEGETQYF	TGTGCCAGCAGTTTCGAGGGGGAGACCCAGTACTTC
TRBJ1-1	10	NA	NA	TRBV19	CAAGAPEAFF	TGTGCCGCGGGGGCCCCTGAAGCTTTCTTT
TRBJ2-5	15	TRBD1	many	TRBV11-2	CASSFGTGAPGTQYF	TGTGCCAGCAGCTTTGGGACAGGGGCCCCAGGGACCCAGTACTTC
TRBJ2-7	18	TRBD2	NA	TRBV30	CAWSVPSVLAAYLRGQYF	TGTGCCTGGAGTGTTCCGAGTGTCCTAGCGGCTTACCTACGAGGGCAGTACTTC
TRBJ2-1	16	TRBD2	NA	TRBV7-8	CASSVTGTRYYNEQFF	TGTGCCAGCAGCGTAACCGGGACTAGATACTACAATGAGCAGTTCTTC
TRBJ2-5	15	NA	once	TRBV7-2	CASSPGTLLAETQYF	TGTGCCAGCAGCCCCGGGACGTTATTGGCGGAGACCCAGTACTTC
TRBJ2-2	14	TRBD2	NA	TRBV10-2	CASSFSGSGGELFF	TGCGCCAGCAGTTTTAGCGGGAGTGGCGGGGAGCTGTTTTTT
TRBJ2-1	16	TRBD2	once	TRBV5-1	CASSPRLAGASNEQFF	TGCGCCAGCAGCCCCCGACTAGCGGGAGCGTCGAATGAGCAGTTCTTC
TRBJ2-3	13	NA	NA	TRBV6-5	CASRALVTDTQYF	TGTGCCAGCAGGGCACTAGTTACAGATACGCAGTATTTT
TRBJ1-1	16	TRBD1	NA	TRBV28	CASSLPTGSSGTEAFF	TGTGCCAGCAGCTTACCGACAGGGAGCAGTGGCACTGAAGCTTTCTTT
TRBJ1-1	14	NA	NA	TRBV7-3	CASSPGEMNTEAFF	TGTGCCAGCAGCCCCGGGGAAATGAACACTGAAGCTTTCTTT
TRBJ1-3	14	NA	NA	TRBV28	CASTEGHSGNTIYF	TGTGCCAGCACGGAGGGTCACTCTGGAAACACCATATATTTT
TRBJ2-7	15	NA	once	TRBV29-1	CSVREVRTSEGEQYF	TGCAGCGTTAGAGAGGTCAGGACGTCCGAGGGCGAGCAGTACTTC
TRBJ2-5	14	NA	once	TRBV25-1	CASSAPGSGETQYF	TGTGCCAGCAGTGCCCCCGGGTCAGGGGAGACCCAGTACTTC
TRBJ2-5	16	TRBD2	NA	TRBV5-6	CASSEEVAGAGETQYF	TGTGCCAGCAGCGAGGAGGTAGCGGGAGCAGGAGAGACCCAGTACTTC
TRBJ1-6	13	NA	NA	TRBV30	CAWATQAATPLHF	TGTGCCTGGGCCACACAGGCAGCAACTCCCCTCCACTTT
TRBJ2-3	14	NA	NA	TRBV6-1	CASSEGARTDTQYF	TGTGCCAGCAGTGAGGGGGCCCGCACAGATACGCAGTATTTT
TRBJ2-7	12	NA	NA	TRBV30	CASLGLPYEQYF	TGTGCCTCCCTCGGGCTGCCCTACGAGCAGTACTTC